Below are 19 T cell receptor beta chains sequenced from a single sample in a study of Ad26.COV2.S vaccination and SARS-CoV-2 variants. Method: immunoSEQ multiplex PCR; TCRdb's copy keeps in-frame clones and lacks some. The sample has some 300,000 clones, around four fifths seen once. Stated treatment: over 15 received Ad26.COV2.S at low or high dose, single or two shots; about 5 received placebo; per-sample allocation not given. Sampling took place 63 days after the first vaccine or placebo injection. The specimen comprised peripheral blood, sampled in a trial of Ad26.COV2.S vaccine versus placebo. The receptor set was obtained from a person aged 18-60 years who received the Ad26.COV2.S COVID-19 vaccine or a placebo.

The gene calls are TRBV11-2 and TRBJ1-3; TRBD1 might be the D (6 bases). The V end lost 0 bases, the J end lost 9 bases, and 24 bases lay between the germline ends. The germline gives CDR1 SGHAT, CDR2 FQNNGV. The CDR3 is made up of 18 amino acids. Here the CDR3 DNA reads TGTGCCAGCAGCTTAGATCTTGAGACAGGAGTCGTGCGGGGCACCATATATTTT. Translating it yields CASSLDLETGVVRGTIYF.

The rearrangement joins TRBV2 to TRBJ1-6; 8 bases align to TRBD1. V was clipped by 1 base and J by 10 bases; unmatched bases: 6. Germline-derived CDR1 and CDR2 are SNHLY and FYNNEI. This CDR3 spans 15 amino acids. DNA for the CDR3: TGTGCCAGCAGTGAAGTACAGGGGGGTCGCTCACCCCTCCACTTT. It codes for CASSEVQGGRSPLHF.

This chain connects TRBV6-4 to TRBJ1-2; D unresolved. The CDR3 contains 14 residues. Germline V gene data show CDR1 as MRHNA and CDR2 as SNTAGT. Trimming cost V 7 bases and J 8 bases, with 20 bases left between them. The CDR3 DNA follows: TGTGCCAGCACCCAAGAGGAGGGTGAGGTGGGCTACACCTTC. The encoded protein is CASTQEEGEVGYTF.

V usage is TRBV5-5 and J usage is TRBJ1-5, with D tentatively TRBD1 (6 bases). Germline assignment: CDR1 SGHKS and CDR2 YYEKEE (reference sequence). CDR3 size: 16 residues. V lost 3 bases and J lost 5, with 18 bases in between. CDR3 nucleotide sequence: TGTGCCAGCAGCTGGGGGGAGCAGGGGCCCCATCAGCCCCAGCATTTT. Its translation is CASSWGEQGPHQPQHF.

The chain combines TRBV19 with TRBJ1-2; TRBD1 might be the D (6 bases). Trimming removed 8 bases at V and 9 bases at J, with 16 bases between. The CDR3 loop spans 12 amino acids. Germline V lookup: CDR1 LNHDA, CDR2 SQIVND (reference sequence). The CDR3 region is CASGFRGVSYTF. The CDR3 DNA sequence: TGTGCCAGTGGATTTAGGGGGGTGAGCTACACCTTC.

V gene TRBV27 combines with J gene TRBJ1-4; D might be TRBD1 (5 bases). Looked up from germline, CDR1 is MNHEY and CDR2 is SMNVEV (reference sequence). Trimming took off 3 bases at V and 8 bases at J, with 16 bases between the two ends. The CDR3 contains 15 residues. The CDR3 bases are TGTGCCAGCAGTTTGTCGGGGGGTCTCCAAGAAAAACTGTTTTTT. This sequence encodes CASSLSGGLQEKLFF.

The CDR3 here is CASSELVLRYNEQFF. In DNA form, the CDR3 reads TGCGCCAGCAGTGAGTTGGTCTTACGCTACAATGAGCAGTTCTTC. The rearrangement joins TRBV10-1 to TRBJ2-1; D gene ambiguous. The CDR3 has 15 residues. Between the trimmed V and J ends, which lost 1 base and 3 bases, there was a span of 10 bases. CDR1 WNHNN and CDR2 SYGVQD come from the germline V gene (reference sequence).

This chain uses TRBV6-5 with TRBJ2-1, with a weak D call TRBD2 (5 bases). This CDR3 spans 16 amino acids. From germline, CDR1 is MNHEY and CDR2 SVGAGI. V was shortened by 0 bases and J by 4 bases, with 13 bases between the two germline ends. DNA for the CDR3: TGTGCCAGCAGTTACTCCGGGGAACCTAAATACAATGAGCAGTTCTTC. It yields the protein CASSYSGEPKYNEQFF.

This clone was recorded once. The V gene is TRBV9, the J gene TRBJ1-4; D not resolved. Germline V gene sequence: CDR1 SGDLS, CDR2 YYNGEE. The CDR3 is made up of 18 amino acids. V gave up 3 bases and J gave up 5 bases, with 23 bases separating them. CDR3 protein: CASSARAWPSFPNEKLFF. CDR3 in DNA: TGTGCCAGCAGCGCGCGGGCCTGGCCTTCGTTCCCGAATGAAAAACTGTTTTTT.

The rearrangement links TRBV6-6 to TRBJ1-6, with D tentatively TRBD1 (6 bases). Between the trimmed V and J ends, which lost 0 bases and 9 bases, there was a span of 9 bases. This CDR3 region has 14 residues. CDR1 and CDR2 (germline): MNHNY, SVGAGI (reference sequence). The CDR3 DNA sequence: TGTGCCAGCAGTTACTCGACAGGTAGTTCACCCCTCCACTTT. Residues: CASSYSTGSSPLHF.

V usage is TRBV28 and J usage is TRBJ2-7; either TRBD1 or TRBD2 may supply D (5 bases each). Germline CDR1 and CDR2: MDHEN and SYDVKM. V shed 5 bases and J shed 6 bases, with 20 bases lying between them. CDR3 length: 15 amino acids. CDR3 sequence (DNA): TGTGCCAGCAGTCCCACGGGGCAGCTCGTAGCCGAGCAGTACTTC. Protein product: CASSPTGQLVAEQYF. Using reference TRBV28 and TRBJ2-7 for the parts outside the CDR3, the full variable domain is DVKVTQSSRYLVKRTGEKVFLECVQDMDHENMFWYRQDPGLGLRLIYFSYDVKMKEKGDIPEGYSVSREKKERFSLILESASTNQTSMYLCASSPTGQLVAEQYFGPGTRLTVT.

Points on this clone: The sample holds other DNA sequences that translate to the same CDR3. The CDR3 reads CASSPPSGANVLTF. CDR3 sequence (DNA): TGTGCCAGCTCACCACCGTCTGGGGCCAACGTCCTGACTTTC. The chain is built from TRBV18 and TRBJ2-6, with unresolved D. The V and J ends lost 0 bases and 1 base respectively, with 1 base between them. Germline V gene data show CDR1 as KGHSH and CDR2 as LQKENI. There are 14 residues in the CDR3.

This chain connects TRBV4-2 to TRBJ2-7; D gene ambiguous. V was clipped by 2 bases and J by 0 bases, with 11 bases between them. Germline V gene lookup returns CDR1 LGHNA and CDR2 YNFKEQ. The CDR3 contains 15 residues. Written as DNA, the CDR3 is TGTGCCAGCAGCCAAAAGGTTGGGGACTCCTACGAGCAGTACTTC. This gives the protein CASSQKVGDSYEQYF.

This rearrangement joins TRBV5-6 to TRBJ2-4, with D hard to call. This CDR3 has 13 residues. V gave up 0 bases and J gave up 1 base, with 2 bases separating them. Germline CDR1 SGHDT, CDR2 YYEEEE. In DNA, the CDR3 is TGTGCCAGCAGCTTGGGGGCCAAAAACATTCAGTACTTC. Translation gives CASSLGAKNIQYF.

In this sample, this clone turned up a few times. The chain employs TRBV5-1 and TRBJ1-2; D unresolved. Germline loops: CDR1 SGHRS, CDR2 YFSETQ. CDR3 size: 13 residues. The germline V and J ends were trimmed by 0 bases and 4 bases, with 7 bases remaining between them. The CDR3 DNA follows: TGCGCCAGCAGCTTGGAGAGATTCTATGGCTACACCTTC. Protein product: CASSLERFYGYTF. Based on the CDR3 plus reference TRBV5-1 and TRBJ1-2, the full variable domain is KAGVTQTPRYLIKTRGQQVTLSCSPISGHRSVSWYQQTPGQGLQFLFEYFSETQRNKGNFPGRFSGRQFSNSRSEMNVSTLELGDSALYLCASSLERFYGYTFGSGTRLTVV.

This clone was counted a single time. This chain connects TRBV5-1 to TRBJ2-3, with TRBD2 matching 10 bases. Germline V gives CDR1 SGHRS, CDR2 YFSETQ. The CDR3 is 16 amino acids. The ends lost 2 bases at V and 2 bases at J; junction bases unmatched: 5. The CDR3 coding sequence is TGCGCCAGCAGCTTAACAGCGGGGGGGTACACAGATACGCAGTATTTT. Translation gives CASSLTAGGYTDTQYF.

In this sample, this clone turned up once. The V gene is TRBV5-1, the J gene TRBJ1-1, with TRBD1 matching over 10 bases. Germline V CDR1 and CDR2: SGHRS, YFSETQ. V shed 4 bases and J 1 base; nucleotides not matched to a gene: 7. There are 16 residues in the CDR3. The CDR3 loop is CASSHGTGAGNTEAFF. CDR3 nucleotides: TGCGCCAGCAGCCACGGGACAGGGGCGGGGAACACTGAAGCTTTCTTT.

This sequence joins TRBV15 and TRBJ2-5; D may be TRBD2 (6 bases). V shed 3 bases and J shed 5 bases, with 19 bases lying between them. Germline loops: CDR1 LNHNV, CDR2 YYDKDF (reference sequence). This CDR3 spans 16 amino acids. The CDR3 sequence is CATSSPRGEGLETQYF. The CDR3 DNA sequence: TGTGCCACCAGCAGTCCCCGGGGAGAGGGACTTGAGACCCAGTACTTC.

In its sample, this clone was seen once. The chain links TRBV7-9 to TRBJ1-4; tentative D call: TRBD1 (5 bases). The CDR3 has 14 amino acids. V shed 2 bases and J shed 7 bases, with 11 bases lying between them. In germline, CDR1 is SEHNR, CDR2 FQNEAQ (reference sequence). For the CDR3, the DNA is TGTGCCAGCAGCTTAATAGGGGAAGGTGAAAAACTGTTTTTT. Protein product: CASSLIGEGEKLFF. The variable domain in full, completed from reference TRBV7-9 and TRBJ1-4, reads DTGVSQNPRHKITKRGQNVTFRCDPISEHNRLYWYRQTLGQGPEFLTYFQNEAQLEKSRLLSDRFSAERPKGSFSTLEIQRTEQGDSAMYLCASSLIGEGEKLFFGSGTQLSVL.